This TCR beta chain was observed in a study of shared T cell receptors in the human thymus. V lost 2 bases and J lost 7; bases outside the gene matches: 7. The CDR3 consists of 15 residues. Germline loops: CDR1 SNHLY, CDR2 FYNNEI. The protocol was immunoSEQ multiplex PCR, while the TCRdb copy is restricted to in-frame clones and leaves out a portion. The table records 550,000 to 800,000 clones, around 85% of them present only once. Separately, the same data were catalogued under a study of human thymus T cells.

This receptor was identified in a girl in the first two years of life with a congenital heart defect. The rearrangement joins TRBV2 to TRBJ2-7; the match to TRBD1 covers 11 bases. The material sequenced was thymocytes. The CDR3 reads CASSEPGQGEEEQYF. The CDR3 DNA sequence: TGTGCCAGCAGTGAACCGGGACAGGGGGAGGAAGAGCAGTACTTC.